The clone carrying this TCR beta chain has more than one count but fewer than ten. Its antigen is not known. V was pared by 6 bases and J by 2 bases, with 3 bases between. CDR3 length: 11 amino acids. The V gene's germline CDR1 is SGHNT and CDR2 YENEEA. This entry is derived from a study of beta chain features in type 1 diabetes. Overall study context: Across every sample, almost 110,000,000 sorted cells were examined in total.

Sequenced material consisted of expressed TCRB transcripts (all of the isolated RNA was reverse transcribed). Generated by immunoSEQ multiplex PCR, the TCRdb table keeps only in-frame clones and is missing some. The sample includes roughly 450,000 clones, approximately 14% of them seen just once. General study results and limits: For type 1 diabetes patients, VDJ junctions showed fewer insertions and more deletions.

This TCR derives from a man younger than 40 in good health. This rearrangement joins TRBV11-3 to TRBJ2-3; D unresolved. The sample consisted of naive CD4+ T cells from blood. CDR3 sequence reads: CASSPTDTQYF. CDR3 DNA: TGTGCCAGCAGTCCCACAGATACGCAGTATTTT.